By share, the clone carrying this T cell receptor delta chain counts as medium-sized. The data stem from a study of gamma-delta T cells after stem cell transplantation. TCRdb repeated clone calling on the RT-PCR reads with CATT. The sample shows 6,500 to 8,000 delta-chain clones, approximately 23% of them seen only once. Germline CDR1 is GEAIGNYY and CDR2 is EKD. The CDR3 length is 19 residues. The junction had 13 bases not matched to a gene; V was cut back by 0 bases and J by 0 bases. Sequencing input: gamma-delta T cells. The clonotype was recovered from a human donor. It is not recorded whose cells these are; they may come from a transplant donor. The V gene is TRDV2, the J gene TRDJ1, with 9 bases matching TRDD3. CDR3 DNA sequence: TGTGCCTGTGACACCGTGAGATGGGGGATAGACAAGTACACCGATAAACTCATCTTT. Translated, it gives CACDTVRWGIDKYTDKLIF.